Sequencing of this T cell receptor (beta chain) was carried out in a study of post-analysis software for immune sequencing data. As for the study in general: Relapsing-remitting, secondary progressive and progressive-relapsing courses of multiple sclerosis were included.

Concerning this clonotype itself: What it binds is not known.

Findings of the study overall: Pronounced co-clustering by F measure was evident among identically batched samples. With TRBV5-6, TRBV5-1 and TRBV20-1 included, 5 or 6 TRBV segments were more frequent in patients than in controls. Patients with multiple sclerosis recorded significantly lower normalized Chao1 diversity than controls, the study found.

The TCR beta cDNA libraries contained unique molecular identifiers. cDNA molecules numbering about 480,000 came from about 0.94 to 9.7 million T cells. TCRdb processed the PCR reads anew with MiXCR; each CDR3 protein has one entry. The repertoire holds 380,000 or so distinct CDR3 sequences, with roughly 35% as singletons. Germline V gene lookup returns CDR1 GTSNPN and CDR2 SVGIG (reference sequence). The CDR3 length is 14 residues. V was pared by 0 bases and J by 7 bases, with 2 bases of the junction left unmatched. The V call is TRBV30, the J call TRBJ1-6; 8 positions agree with TRBD1. This clonotype originated in a girl aged 10-17 years with multiple sclerosis. Sequencing was carried out using blood. The CDR3 region is CAWSVQGANSPLHF. In DNA, the CDR3 is TGTGCCTGGAGTGTTCAGGGGGCCAATTCACCCCTCCACTTT.